Below are 20 T cell receptor beta chains sequenced from a single sample in a study of blood T cell repertoires in COVID-19. Measured with immunoSEQ multiplex PCR; TCRdb has only the in-frame clones, and not every one. The repertoire holds about 100,000 clones, approximately 91% seen once, with approximately 2.2% in the top ten. The source material was peripheral blood. Every receptor here comes from a man aged 45-65 years with active COVID-19.

The chain joins TRBV14 to TRBJ2-7; TRBD1 might be the D (6 bases). Germline loops: CDR1 SGHDN, CDR2 FVKESK. The length of the CDR3 is 16 residues. V gave up 4 bases and J gave up 0 bases, with 16 bases separating them. The DNA for the CDR3 is TGTGCCAGCAGCCCCGCACCGACAGGCCCCTCCTACGAGCAGTACTTC. Translation: CASSPAPTGPSYEQYF. The whole variable domain, filled in from reference TRBV14 and TRBJ2-7, reads EAGVTQFPSHSVIEKGQTVTLRCDPISGHDNLYWYRRVMGKEIKFLLHFVKESKQDESGMPNNRFLAERTGGTYSTLKVQPAELEDSGVYFCASSPAPTGPSYEQYFGPGTRLTVT.

This clone was seen a few times. The CDR3 DNA sequence: TGTGCTAGTGGTTTGGGACTCCGGTCAGGGGAGCAGTTCTTC. Amino acids: CASGLGLRSGEQFF. This chain joins TRBV12-5 and TRBJ2-1; a weak D match, TRBD1 (5 bases). The CDR3 spans 14 residues. Trimming took 1 base from V and 10 from J, leaving 14 bases between them. Germline-derived CDR1 and CDR2 are LGHNT and FRNRAP. Based on the CDR3 plus reference TRBV12-5 and TRBJ2-1, the full variable domain is DARVTQTPRHKVTEMGQEVTMRCQPILGHNTVFWYRQTMMQGLELLAYFRNRAPLDDSGMPKDRFSAEMPDATLATLKIQPSEPRDSAVYFCASGLGLRSGEQFFGPGTRLTVL.

The rearrangement links TRBV6-5 to TRBJ1-6, with D perhaps TRBD1 (6 bases). V lost 5 bases and J 7 bases, leaving 12 bases between the germline ends. Germline loops: CDR1 MNHEY, CDR2 SVGAGI. This CDR3 has 14 residues. DNA of the CDR3: TGTGCCAGCAGTCCCGCAGGGGAAAATTCACCCCTCCACTTT. It specifies CASSPAGENSPLHF.

A single count supports this clone. The gene calls are TRBV5-8 and TRBJ2-3; 7 bases line up with TRBD1. J was trimmed by 0 bases and V by 0 bases; bases with no gene match: 4. CDR3 length equals 16 residues. The V gene's germline CDR1 is SGHTS and CDR2 YDEGEE. The DNA for the CDR3 is TGTGCCAGCAGCTTGGTCACAGGGGCTAGCACAGATACGCAGTATTTT. This sequence encodes CASSLVTGASTDTQYF.

This chain connects TRBV11-3 to TRBJ1-1, with 7 bases aligning to TRBD1. The CDR3 contains 15 residues. V lost 4 bases, J lost 1 base, and 6 bases stayed unmatched. CDR1 and CDR2 from the germline V gene are SGHNT and YENEEA. The CDR3 bases are TGTGCCAGCAGCTCCAGGGGGGTCAGGAACACTGAAGCTTTCTTT. Encoded protein: CASSSRGVRNTEAFF.

This rearrangement joins TRBV3-1 (or the pseudogene TRBV3-2) to TRBJ1-3; the D gene is possibly TRBD1 (5 bases). Germline V gives CDR1 LGHDT, CDR2 YNNKEL (reference sequence). The CDR3 length is 14 residues. Trimming removed 5 bases at V and 1 base at J, with 9 bases between. Here the CDR3 reads CASSTTGSGNTIYF. CDR3 DNA: TGTGCCAGCAGCACAACAGGATCTGGAAACACCATATATTTT.

This chain uses TRBV14 with TRBJ2-3; 7 nucleotides line up with TRBD1. CDR3 length: 14 residues. Germline-derived CDR1 and CDR2 are SGHDN and FVKESK. V lost 3 bases and J lost 4; bases outside the gene matches: 4. CDR3 coding DNA: TGTGCCAGCAGCCAGTACAGGGGTGCAGATACGCAGTATTTT. This translates into CASSQYRGADTQYF.

The rearrangement uses TRBV12-3 or TRBV12-4 and TRBJ2-1; no clear D. The CDR3 runs to 13 residues. V was pared by 6 bases and J by 2 bases, with 8 bases between. The CDR3 protein is CASSSTTYNEQFF. The CDR3 DNA follows: TGTGCCAGCAGCAGTACTACCTACAATGAGCAGTTCTTC.

The chain joins TRBV7-8 to TRBJ2-1; 9 nucleotides line up with TRBD1. The V gene's germline CDR1 is SGHVS and CDR2 FQNEAQ. V lost 4 bases to trimming and J lost 5 bases; unmatched junction nucleotides: 3. This CDR3 is built from 14 residues. The DNA of the CDR3 is TGTGCCAGCAGCTCGGACAGGGGAAACAATGAGCAGTTCTTC. Its protein product is CASSSDRGNNEQFF.

This clone has a single count. The V gene is TRBV15, the J gene TRBJ1-4; 10 positions match TRBD1. From germline, CDR1 is LNHNV and CDR2 YYDKDF (reference sequence). The CDR3 is 16 amino acids. Trimming cost V 5 bases and J 8 bases; bases outside gene matches: 11. The CDR3 DNA follows: TGTGCCACCAGCCGGGACAGGGGCTCGGTCGGGGAAAAACTGTTTTTT. Its protein is CATSRDRGSVGEKLFF. Full variable domain (missing parts from reference TRBV15 and TRBJ1-4): DAMVIQNPRYQVTQFGKPVTLSCSQTLNHNVMYWYQQKSSQAPKLLFHYYDKDFNNEADTPDNFQSRRPNTSFCFLDIRSPGLGDTAMYLCATSRDRGSVGEKLFFGSGTQLSVL.

As for this clone: An end of the junction differs from the germline gene, which may be a read error. The J gene is TRBJ2-1, the V gene TRBV24-1; 9 bases fit TRBD2. From germline, CDR1 is KGHDR and CDR2 SFDVKD. CDR3 length: 17 amino acids. This CDR3 reads CATSDGGGVRFYNERFF. CDR3 sequence (DNA): TGTGCCACCAGTGACGGCGGGGGGGTGCGGTTCTACAATGAGCGGTTCTTC.

The chain employs TRBV13 and TRBJ2-6, with TRBD1 as a possible D gene (5 bases). The CDR3 runs to 16 residues. The V end lost 4 bases, the J end lost 1 base, and 11 bases lay between the germline ends. Germline V CDR1 and CDR2: PRHDT, FYEKMQ (reference sequence). The CDR3 is CASSSIRGSGANVLTF. The CDR3 DNA reads TGTGCCAGCAGCTCGATTAGGGGTTCTGGGGCCAACGTCCTGACTTTC.

This clone was counted ten times or more. V gene TRBV6-2 or TRBV6-3 combines with J gene TRBJ2-7; the match to TRBD2 covers 7 bases. Trimming at V came to 6 bases and at J to 5 bases, leaving 10 bases not matched to a gene. Germline V gives CDR1 MNHEY, CDR2 SVGEGT. This CDR3 contains 14 residues. In nucleotides, the CDR3 is TGTGCCAGCAGCTTCGGGGGGAAGAGAAACGAGCAGTACTTC. Residues: CASSFGGKRNEQYF.

The V gene is TRBV6-5, the J gene TRBJ1-2, with TRBD1 matching over 9 bases. CDR3 length: 15 amino acids. The germline V gene has CDR1 MNHEY and CDR2 SVGAGI. Unmatched junction bases numbered 6, after V lost 5 bases and J lost 2 bases. Here the CDR3 reads CASSTTGTGNYGYTF. Written as DNA, the CDR3 is TGTGCCAGCAGTACTACCGGGACAGGGAACTATGGCTACACCTTC.

The J gene is TRBJ2-7, the V gene TRBV27, with TRBD1 matching over 8 bases. Germline V gene sequence: CDR1 MNHEY, CDR2 SMNVEV (reference sequence). J lost 6 bases, V lost 6 bases, and 13 bases had no gene match. The CDR3 contains 15 residues. The CDR3 loop is CASRPGGETAGEQYF. The CDR3 nucleotides read TGTGCCAGCAGACCAGGGGGCGAGACAGCAGGCGAGCAGTACTTC.

The chain employs TRBV7-9 and TRBJ1-3; D is undetermined. Germline lookup yields CDR1 SEHNR and CDR2 FQNEAQ (reference sequence). The CDR3 consists of 13 residues. Trimming removed 4 bases at V and 1 base at J, with 5 bases between. CDR3 in amino acids: CASSSSSGNTIYF. The CDR3, as DNA: TGTGCCAGCAGCTCGTCGTCTGGAAACACCATATATTTT.

V and J are TRBV12-3 or TRBV12-4 and TRBJ1-1, with a possible D match to TRBD1 (6 bases). V dropped 8 bases and J dropped 1 base, with 11 bases sitting between them. CDR3 size: 13 residues. This CDR3 reads CASQPRGNTEAFF. DNA for the CDR3: TGTGCCAGCCAACCCAGGGGGAACACTGAAGCTTTCTTT.

The chain employs TRBV9 and TRBJ2-1; 8 bases agree with TRBD2. V shed 3 bases, J shed 1 base, and the junction held 6 bases outside the gene matches. This CDR3 spans 16 amino acids. Germline assignment: CDR1 SGDLS and CDR2 YYNGEE. The CDR3 DNA sequence: TGTGCCAGCAGCGAGGGACGGGGGGGATCCTACAATGAGCAGTTCTTC. Protein sequence: CASSEGRGGSYNEQFF.

V usage is TRBV6-5 and J usage is TRBJ1-1; 9 bases fit TRBD1. This CDR3 comprises 15 residues. Germline values: CDR1 MNHEY, CDR2 SVGAGI. The J segment lost 5 bases and the V segment lost 6 bases, leaving 10 bases of the junction unmatched. CDR3 amino acids: CASRNGDRVGTEAFF. The DNA of the CDR3 is TGTGCCAGCAGGAATGGGGACAGGGTAGGGACTGAAGCTTTCTTT.

V and J are TRBV2 and TRBJ2-3; no clear D gene. Germline CDR1 is SNHLY and CDR2 is FYNNEI. The CDR3 is made up of 12 amino acids. Deletions cut 5 bases from V and 6 bases from J, with 9 bases between. CDR3 nucleotide sequence: TGTGCCAGCAGTCAAGTCGGGGATACGCAGTATTTT. Protein sequence: CASSQVGDTQYF.